This TCR beta chain is drawn from a study of T cell clones after liver transplantation. Overall study context: A pre-transplant mixed lymphocyte reaction with TCRbeta sequencing defined graft-donor-reactive clones followed in post-transplant blood.

The germline CDR1 and CDR2 sequences are MDHEN and SYDVKM. The V end lost 2 bases, the J end lost 5 bases, and 14 bases lay between the germline ends. The CDR3 is 15 residues long. Clones were read by immunoSEQ multiplex PCR, and TCRdb kept only the in-frame ones, dropping some. The data contain more than 75,000 clones, about 84% of them singletons. This clone came up a few times. This clonotype was sampled from a human patient who received a liver transplant. Some of the T cells may derive from the graft donor. The gene calls are TRBV28 and TRBJ2-3; either TRBD1 or TRBD2 may fit D (6 bases each). The material sequenced was CD4+ T cells from blood, taken around 45 months after liver transplant. As DNA, the CDR3 is TGTGCCAGCAGTTTACAGGCCGGGGGCAGAGATACGCAGTATTTT. As protein: CASSLQAGGRDTQYF.